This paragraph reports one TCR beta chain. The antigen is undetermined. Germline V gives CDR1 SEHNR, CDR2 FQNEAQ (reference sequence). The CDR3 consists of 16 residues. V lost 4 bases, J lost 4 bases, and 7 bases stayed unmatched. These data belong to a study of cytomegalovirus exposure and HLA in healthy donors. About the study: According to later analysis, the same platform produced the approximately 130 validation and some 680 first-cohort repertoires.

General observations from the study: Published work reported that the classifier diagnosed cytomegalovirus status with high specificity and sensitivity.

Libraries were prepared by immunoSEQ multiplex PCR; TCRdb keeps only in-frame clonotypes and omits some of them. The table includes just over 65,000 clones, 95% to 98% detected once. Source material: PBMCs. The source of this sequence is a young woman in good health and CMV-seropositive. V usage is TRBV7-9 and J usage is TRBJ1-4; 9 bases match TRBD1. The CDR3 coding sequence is TGTGCCAGCAGCTCAGCTACAGGGGGCAGTAATGAAAAACTGTTTTTT. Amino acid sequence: CASSSATGGSNEKLFF.